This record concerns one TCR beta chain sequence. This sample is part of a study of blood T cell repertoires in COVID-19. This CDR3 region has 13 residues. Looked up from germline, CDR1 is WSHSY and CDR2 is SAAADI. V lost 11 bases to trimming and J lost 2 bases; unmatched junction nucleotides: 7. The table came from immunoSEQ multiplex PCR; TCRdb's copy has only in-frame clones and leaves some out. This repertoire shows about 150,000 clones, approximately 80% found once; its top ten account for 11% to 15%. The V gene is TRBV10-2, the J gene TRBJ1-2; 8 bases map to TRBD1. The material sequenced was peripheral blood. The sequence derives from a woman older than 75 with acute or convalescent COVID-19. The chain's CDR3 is CAAGAGGNYGYTF. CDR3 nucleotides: TGCGCCGCTGGGGCAGGGGGCAACTATGGCTACACCTTC.